This T cell receptor (beta chain) was sequenced during a study of TIL therapy for anti-PD-1-resistant metastatic lung cancer. Regarding time point: pre-treatment sample, taken before nivolumab and TIL therapy. Points on this clone: Its target is not known.

The libraries were made with immunoSEQ v3. Produced via immunoSEQ multiplex PCR; TCRdb's table is partial and in-frame only. The table has about 55,000 clones, roughly 77% seen once; the top ten hold less than 3.5%. Study-wide results and limits: This highly selected cohort may not generalize to typical lung cancer patients.

Sequenced here: blood, sampled at baseline. The receptor was derived from a person aged 25 to 85 with non-small cell lung cancer.

The CDR3 DNA is TGTGCCTGGGGGGGGGCTAGCGGGAGACCCGGGTACGAGCAGTACTTC. It translates to CAWGGASGRPGYEQYF. The chain recombines TRBV30 with TRBJ2-7; 10 bases fit TRBD2. V trimming: 5 bases; J trimming: 4 bases; junction bases outside the gene matches: 14. The CDR3 runs to 16 residues. Per germline, CDR1 GTSNPN and CDR2 SVGIG (reference sequence). The full variable domain, its missing parts supplied by reference TRBV30 and TRBJ2-7, is SQTIHQWPATLVQPVGSPLSLECTVEGTSNPNLYWYRQAAGRGLQLLFYSVGIGQISSEVPQNLSASRPQDRQFILSSKKLLLSDSGFYLCAWGGASGRPGYEQYFGPGTRLTVT.